This passage covers 5 T cell receptor beta chains from one sample sequenced in a study of cytomegalovirus exposure and HLA in healthy donors. Use of 60 Vbeta and 13 Jbeta primers characterized the PCR. The repertoire was sequenced with immunoSEQ multiplex PCR; TCRdb's copy has only in-frame clones and lacks some. The sample holds some 150,000 clones; approximately 85% are singletons and the top ten take 6% to 6.5%. The sequenced sample was PBMCs. These receptors all come from a man aged 45-65 years in good health and CMV-seropositive.

This sequence joins TRBV28 and TRBJ2-7, with 8 bases that match TRBD2. V shed 2 bases and J 0 bases; nucleotides not matched to a gene: 0. Looked up from germline, CDR1 is MDHEN and CDR2 is SYDVKM. The CDR3 consists of 14 residues. In DNA, the CDR3 is TGTGCCAGCAGTTTAGGACTAGCCTCCTACGAGCAGTACTTC. Translation gives CASSLGLASYEQYF.

The rearrangement joins TRBV2 to TRBJ1-2, with 10 bases matching TRBD1. The CDR3 contains 16 residues. Germline-derived CDR1 and CDR2 are SNHLY and FYNNEI. Trimming took 3 bases from V and 0 from J; bases not matched to a gene: 4. CDR3 bases: TGTGCCAGCAGTGAGAGGACAGGGGGTGCTAACTATGGCTACACCTTC. It encodes CASSERTGGANYGYTF.

The CDR3 sequence is CASSFPGQGARDEQFF. CDR3 coding DNA: TGTGCCAGCAGCTTCCCTGGACAGGGGGCACGGGATGAGCAGTTCTTC. V is TRBV5-5 and J is TRBJ2-1, with 11 bases lining up with TRBD1. With 2 bases clipped from V and 8 bases from J, the junction kept 9 bases outside the gene matches. Per the germline V gene, CDR1 is SGHKS and CDR2 is YYEKEE (reference sequence). CDR3 length: 16 amino acids.

The table lists this clone with a count of one. The chain uses TRBV5-1 and TRBJ2-1; 7 bases fit TRBD2. The junction had 10 bases not matched to a gene; V was cut back by 6 bases and J by 1 base. The CDR3 extends over 16 amino acids. Per the germline V gene, CDR1 is SGHRS and CDR2 is YFSETQ. As DNA, the CDR3 is TGCGCCAGCATGGAATTTGGGGGGGGATCCTACAATGAGCAGTTCTTC. The encoded protein is CASMEFGGGSYNEQFF.

Details on this clone: The junction departs from the called germline gene at one end, perhaps through a read error. The gene calls are TRBV5-6 and TRBJ2-7; 10 bases match TRBD2. CDR1 and CDR2 from the germline V gene are SGHDT and YYEEEE. This CDR3 contains 13 residues. The CDR3 DNA reads as TGTGCCAGCAGCCCCACACTACTAGCGGGATCTAACTTC. The encoded protein is CASSPTLLAGSNF.